This T cell receptor beta chain was retrieved from a study of control samples from healthy donors and cancer patients. The CDR3 is made up of 13 amino acids. Per germline, CDR1 SGDLS and CDR2 YYNGEE. V lost 0 bases and J 5 bases, leaving 8 bases between the germline ends. The repertoire was sequenced with immunoSEQ multiplex PCR; TCRdb's copy has only in-frame clones and lacks some. The table records 140,000 or so clones, about 91% of them present only once. The sequence was collected from a man aged 30 to 45 in good health. The source material was blood. The genes are TRBV9 and TRBJ2-5; D unclear. CDR3 residues: CASSVVERETQYF. The CDR3 bases are TGTGCCAGCAGCGTAGTTGAGAGGGAGACCCAGTACTTC.